One and the same sample provided the 29 T cell receptor beta chains below, sequenced in a study of a mutant IDH1 vaccine in newly diagnosed glioma. These TCRs are of unknown antigen specificity. Data came from immunoSEQ multiplex PCR; TCRdb stores just in-frame clones and leaves some out. The table lists about 52,000 clones, around 90% of them singletons. The time point here: week 11, during vaccination. In every dose of vaccine, 300 ug of mutant IDH1 20-mer peptide was given alongside topical imiquimod. The sequences come from PBMCs, collected from a glioma patient whose treatment included an IDH1 peptide vaccine. All receptors derive from a man aged 45 to 65 with glioma.

The gene calls are TRBV29-1 and TRBJ1-3; possibly TRBD1 for D (5 bases). The CDR3 is 14 residues long. Trimming stripped 5 bases from V and 2 bases from J, with 13 bases between. The germline gives CDR1 SQVTM, CDR2 ANQGSEA. Here the CDR3 reads CSVTGPPAGNTIYF. CDR3 in DNA: TGCAGCGTTACGGGACCGCCGGCTGGAAACACCATATATTTT.

J is TRBJ2-5 and V is TRBV2, with TRBD2 as a possible D gene (6 bases). The CDR3 covers 14 residues. V lost 6 bases and J 2 bases, leaving 13 bases between the germline ends. Germline V CDR1 and CDR2: SNHLY, FYNNEI. The CDR3 reads CASRPLADQETQYF. The CDR3 nucleotides read TGTGCCAGCAGACCACTAGCAGATCAAGAGACCCAGTACTTC. Using reference TRBV2 and TRBJ2-5 for the parts outside the CDR3, the full variable domain is EPEVTQTPSHQVTQMGQEVILRCVPISNHLYFYWYRQILGQKVEFLVSFYNNEISEKSEIFDDQFSVERPDGSNFTLKIRSTKLEDSAMYFCASRPLADQETQYFGPGTRLLVL.

The V gene is TRBV7-2, the J gene TRBJ2-3, with TRBD2 as a possible D gene (6 bases). The V gene lost 1 base and the J gene lost 1 base, with 9 bases spanning the gap. Germline CDR1 is SGHTA and CDR2 is FQGNSA. CDR3 length equals 15 residues. The CDR3: CASSLVASGTDTQYF. The CDR3 nucleotides read TGTGCCAGCAGCTTAGTTGCTAGCGGCACAGATACGCAGTATTTT. Supplemented by reference TRBV7-2 and TRBJ2-3, the full variable domain reads GAGVSQSPSNKVTEKGKDVELRCDPISGHTALYWYRQSLGQGLEFLIYFQGNSAPDKSGLPSDRFSAERTGGSVSTLTIQRTQQEDSAVYLCASSLVASGTDTQYFGPGTRLTVL.

V usage is TRBV5-1 and J usage is TRBJ2-7; perhaps TRBD1 as D (6 bases). The V gene lost 5 bases and the J gene lost 1 base, with 13 bases spanning the gap. The germline V gene encodes CDR1 SGHRS and CDR2 YFSETQ. The CDR3 is 14 amino acids. The CDR3 sequence is CASSQGTSSYEQYF. The DNA of the CDR3 is TGCGCCAGCAGTCAAGGGACATCTTCCTACGAGCAGTACTTC.

J is TRBJ1-5 and V is TRBV7-2; D gene uncertain. Germline loops: CDR1 SGHTA, CDR2 FQGNSA. This CDR3 contains 13 residues. Trimming pared 2 bases from V and 3 bases from J, leaving 5 bases between. CDR3 bases: TGTGCCAGCAGCTTAAGTTCCAATCAGCCCCAGCATTTT. Its protein product is CASSLSSNQPQHF. The whole variable domain, remainder taken from reference TRBV7-2 and TRBJ1-5, is GAGVSQSPSNKVTEKGKDVELRCDPISGHTALYWYRQSLGQGLEFLIYFQGNSAPDKSGLPSDRFSAERTGGSVSTLTIQRTQQEDSAVYLCASSLSSNQPQHFGDGTRLSIL.

J is TRBJ1-1 and V is TRBV4-2, with D unclear. The V end was cut by 1 base, the J end by 7 bases, with 7 bases between. The V gene's germline CDR1 is LGHNA and CDR2 YNFKEQ. The CDR3 spans 12 residues. The CDR3 DNA sequence: TGTGCCAGCAGCCAAGTGGGAGTTGAAGCTTTCTTT. Residues: CASSQVGVEAFF.

The chain carries TRBV5-1 and TRBJ1-1; D is uncertain. Looked up from germline, CDR1 is SGHRS and CDR2 is YFSETQ. With 0 bases removed from V and 1 base from J, the gap between germline ends came to 13 bases. The CDR3 has 16 amino acids. As DNA, the CDR3 is TGCGCCAGCAGCTTGGCCTTCGACTTTCAGAACACTGAAGCTTTCTTT. Its protein product is CASSLAFDFQNTEAFF. Combining the CDR3 with reference TRBV5-1 and TRBJ1-1 gives the whole variable domain KAGVTQTPRYLIKTRGQQVTLSCSPISGHRSVSWYQQTPGQGLQFLFEYFSETQRNKGNFPGRFSGRQFSNSRSEMNVSTLELGDSALYLCASSLAFDFQNTEAFFGQGTRLTVV.

The chain couples TRBV7-8 to TRBJ1-3; possibly TRBD1 for D (5 bases). V was trimmed by 5 bases and J by 5 bases, leaving 13 bases between them. This CDR3 is 14 amino acids long. Per the germline V gene, CDR1 is SGHVS and CDR2 is FQNEAQ. This CDR3 reads CASSPPGGRNTIYF. In DNA, the CDR3 is TGTGCCAGCAGCCCTCCGGGGGGTAGAAACACCATATATTTT.

In regard to this clone: This sample also contains other DNA sequences that code for the same CDR3. The chain is built from TRBV18 and TRBJ1-2; possibly TRBD1 for D (5 bases). The germline V gene has CDR1 KGHSH and CDR2 LQKENI. Trimming took 1 base from V and 6 from J, leaving 9 bases between them. CDR3 size: 13 residues. CDR3 bases: TGTGCCAGCTCACCACGAGGGGCTGATGGCTACACCTTC. Its translation is CASSPRGADGYTF.

The rearrangement uses TRBV27 and TRBJ2-3; no clear D gene. The V gene lost 6 bases and the J gene lost 2 bases, with 24 bases spanning the gap. This CDR3 comprises 18 residues. Germline values: CDR1 MNHEY, CDR2 SMNVEV (reference sequence). The CDR3 bases are TGTGCCAGCAGCTCGATTCTGTCCTCCCGAACTACCACAGATACGCAGTATTTT. It translates to CASSSILSSRTTTDTQYF.

The V gene is TRBV5-1, the J gene TRBJ1-4; TRBD1 matches 7 bases. The CDR3 is 13 residues long. Germline values: CDR1 SGHRS, CDR2 YFSETQ. Germline trimming cut 4 bases from V and 7 bases from J; bases unmatched to any gene: 4. The CDR3: CASSPWTGEKLFF. The CDR3 nucleotides are TGCGCCAGCAGCCCGTGGACAGGTGAAAAACTGTTTTTT.

This clone was recorded only once. The V call is TRBV6-5, the J call TRBJ1-2; D may be TRBD1 (6 bases). This CDR3 contains 12 residues. Germline CDR1 and CDR2: MNHEY and SVGAGI. Trimming left V 7 bases short and J 5 bases short, with 11 bases between. The CDR3 bases are TGTGCCAGCACCCGAGGGGGTTATGGCTACACCTTC. Its protein product is CASTRGGYGYTF.

The chain links TRBV5-8 to TRBJ2-3; D perhaps matches TRBD2 (7 bases). The CDR3 spans 14 residues. V was trimmed by 6 bases and J by 4 bases, leaving 15 bases between them. CDR1 is SGHTS and CDR2 is YDEGEE in the germline V gene. This CDR3 reads CASIRDGGPDTQYF. CDR3 coding DNA: TGTGCCAGCATCAGGGACGGGGGGCCAGATACGCAGTATTTT.

The chain combines TRBV14 with TRBJ1-4; D gene ambiguous. In germline, CDR1 is SGHDN, CDR2 FVKESK. The CDR3 is 15 amino acids. V was clipped by 3 bases and J by 0 bases, with 8 bases between them. CDR3 loop: CASSHNLATNEKLFF. As DNA, the CDR3 is TGTGCCAGCAGCCACAATCTTGCAACTAATGAAAAACTGTTTTTT.

V is TRBV19 and J is TRBJ2-1; D is possibly TRBD2 (6 bases). Germline CDR1 reads LNHDA; CDR2 reads SQIVND (reference sequence). The ends were cut back, 5 bases at V and 2 bases at J, with 16 bases in the middle. The CDR3 has 16 amino acids. CDR3 bases: TGTGCCAGTAGTTTGAGGGAGCGGGTCCCCTACAATGAGCAGTTCTTC. Residues: CASSLRERVPYNEQFF.

This clone was seen only once. The chain joins TRBV10-3 to TRBJ1-1; D is undetermined. The V gene's germline CDR1 is ENHRY and CDR2 SYGVKD. Trimming left V 0 bases short and J 3 bases short, with 11 bases between. CDR3 length: 15 amino acids. The CDR3 is CAISESLGIDTEAFF. The CDR3, as DNA: TGTGCCATCAGTGAGTCCTTGGGTATAGACACTGAAGCTTTCTTT.

This clone occurred a few times. This sequence joins TRBV29-1 and TRBJ1-1; D uncertain. Trimming cost V 5 bases and J 1 base, with 8 bases left between them. The V gene's germline CDR1 is SQVTM and CDR2 ANQGSEA. There are 12 residues in the CDR3. The chain's CDR3 is CSVSRKNTEAFF. CDR3 nucleotide sequence: TGCAGCGTTAGCCGGAAGAACACTGAAGCTTTCTTT.

The genes are TRBV5-1 and TRBJ2-7, with 12 bases lining up with TRBD2. Per germline, CDR1 SGHRS and CDR2 YFSETQ. V was clipped by 0 bases and J by 4 bases; unmatched bases: 5. The CDR3 is 16 residues long. CDR3 loop: CASSLGTSGRNYEQYF. In DNA form, the CDR3 reads TGCGCCAGCAGCTTGGGTACTAGCGGGAGGAATTACGAGCAGTACTTC.

The CDR3 bases are TGTGCCTGGAGTCCAAAGTACGAGCAGTACTTC. It translates to CAWSPKYEQYF. The V gene is TRBV30, the J gene TRBJ2-7; the D is unclear. V shed 2 bases and J shed 4 bases, with 6 bases lying between them. The germline gives CDR1 GTSNPN, CDR2 SVGIG (reference sequence). This CDR3 has 11 residues.

The chain combines TRBV19 with TRBJ2-1; D is unclear. The ends were cut back, 7 bases at V and 6 bases at J, with 13 bases in the middle. In germline, CDR1 is LNHDA, CDR2 SQIVND (reference sequence). There are 13 residues in the CDR3. As DNA, the CDR3 is TGTGCCAGTACCCCGCGAGATTCCAATGAGCAGTTCTTC. It yields the protein CASTPRDSNEQFF.

J is TRBJ2-3 and V is TRBV7-9; 8 bases agree with TRBD1. The J segment lost 0 bases and the V segment lost 5 bases, leaving 7 bases of the junction unmatched. The V gene's germline CDR1 is SEHNR and CDR2 FQNEAQ (reference sequence). The CDR3 contains 16 residues. The CDR3 coding sequence is TGTGCCAGCAGCCTGGACAGGGTTCGAAGCACAGATACGCAGTATTTT. Amino acids: CASSLDRVRSTDTQYF.

The chain has TRBV6-5 and TRBJ2-3; TRBD1 agrees at 12 bases. This CDR3 comprises 14 residues. Trimming removed 5 bases from V and 5 bases from J; junction bases left unmatched: 2. Germline CDR1 and CDR2: MNHEY and SVGAGI. The CDR3: CASSRDRGQDTQYF. The CDR3 DNA follows: TGTGCCAGCAGTAGGGACAGGGGGCAAGATACGCAGTATTTT.

V is TRBV6-5 and J is TRBJ2-7; 9 positions match TRBD2. Trimming cost V 2 bases and J 5 bases; bases outside gene matches: 4. The CDR3 extends over 14 amino acids. Germline V gene sequence: CDR1 MNHEY, CDR2 SVGAGI. The CDR3: CASSYGGRADEQYF. In DNA form, the CDR3 reads TGTGCCAGCAGTTACGGCGGGAGGGCCGACGAGCAGTACTTC.

The chain carries TRBV5-5 and TRBJ2-3; D ambiguous. CDR3 length: 14 amino acids. Trimming took 3 bases from V and 0 from J, leaving 8 bases between them. The germline V gene encodes CDR1 SGHKS and CDR2 YYEKEE (reference sequence). The CDR3, as DNA: TGTGCCAGCAGCTCCCTCGCCAGCACAGATACGCAGTATTTT. Amino acid sequence: CASSSLASTDTQYF.

The gene calls are TRBV9 and TRBJ2-5; 7 nucleotides agree with TRBD2. Germline V lookup: CDR1 SGDLS, CDR2 YYNGEE. After removal of 1 base from V and 0 bases from J, the junction contained 6 bases not matched to a gene. The CDR3 is 16 amino acids. The CDR3: CASSVRASGDQETQYF. The CDR3 DNA reads TGTGCCAGCAGCGTACGGGCTAGCGGTGACCAAGAGACCCAGTACTTC.

The chain recombines TRBV5-5 with TRBJ1-2, with D perhaps TRBD1 (5 bases). The CDR3 totals 16 residues. Germline V gives CDR1 SGHKS, CDR2 YYEKEE (reference sequence). V lost 5 bases, J lost 4 bases, and 21 bases lay in between. The chain's CDR3 is CASSPGLGVDSYGYTF. CDR3 in DNA: TGTGCCAGCAGTCCGGGGTTGGGGGTGGACTCCTATGGCTACACCTTC. The full variable domain, its missing parts supplied by reference TRBV5-5 and TRBJ1-2, is DAGVTQSPTHLIKTRGQQVTLRCSPISGHKSVSWYQQVLGQGPQFIFQYYEKEERGRGNFPDRFSARQFPNYSSELNVNALLLGDSALYLCASSPGLGVDSYGYTFGSGTRLTVV.

In its sample, this clone was seen once. V and J are TRBV14 and TRBJ2-5; D gene uncertain. The J call is doubtful: the DNA matches TRBJ2-7 better. CDR3 length: 14 amino acids. Germline V gives CDR1 SGHDN, CDR2 FVKESK. CDR3 DNA sequence: TGTGCCAGCAGCCAAGCGTTCGGTTTGTACGAGCAGTACTTC. Translated: CASSQAFGLYEQYF.

The chain recombines TRBV19 with TRBJ2-5, with D hard to call. CDR3 length: 13 residues. Germline V CDR1 and CDR2: LNHDA, SQIVND (reference sequence). Between the trimmed V and J ends, which lost 6 bases and 2 bases, there was a span of 10 bases. This CDR3 reads CASRVLGQETQYF. The CDR3 DNA is TGTGCCAGTAGGGTTTTGGGGCAAGAGACCCAGTACTTC.

This chain links TRBV11-2 with TRBJ2-5; TRBD2 aligns across 7 bases. This CDR3 spans 13 amino acids. Germline lookup yields CDR1 SGHAT and CDR2 FQNNGV. Germline trimming cut 2 bases from V and 9 bases from J; bases unmatched to any gene: 6. The CDR3 spells CASSLRAGEAQYF. As DNA, the CDR3 is TGTGCCAGCAGCTTACGGGCGGGGGAGGCCCAGTACTTC.